This TCR beta chain appears in the sequencing data of a study of CD8+ T cells in alopecia areata. Looking at the study overall: The drug, oral tofacitinib, was given to treated patients at 5 to 10 mg twice daily.

Following extraction, RNA underwent reverse transcription to cDNA, which served as the sequencing template. Profiling relied on immunoSEQ multiplex PCR, and the TCRdb table lists in-frame clones only, not all of them. The sample gives 85,000 to 110,000 clones, 80% to 90% of which show up once; around 10% is in the top ten. This CDR3 has 16 amino acids. V lost 7 bases and J 0 bases, leaving 15 bases between the germline ends. From germline, CDR1 is MGHRA and CDR2 YSYEKL. About this clone itself: Its antigen remains unknown.

Study-wide results and caveats: A great number of expanded lesional clones endured in scalp and blood during tofacitinib. With patients, TCR sharing proved less clear than in mice, a difference possibly related to HLA.

Documented treatment: oral pan-JAK inhibitor, 5-10 mg twice daily. Separation by sorting yielded CD4+ and CD8+ T cells from PBMCs. This material consisted of CD8+ T cells sorted from blood, taken between weeks 30 and 35, from a patient treated with tofacitinib. The gene calls are TRBV4-1 and TRBJ2-2; no reliable D call. The sequence derives from a human donor with alopecia areata. CDR3 DNA sequence: TGCGCCAGCACCCACTTAGGATCCTCGAACACCGGGGAGCTGTTTTTT. This sequence encodes CASTHLGSSNTGELFF.